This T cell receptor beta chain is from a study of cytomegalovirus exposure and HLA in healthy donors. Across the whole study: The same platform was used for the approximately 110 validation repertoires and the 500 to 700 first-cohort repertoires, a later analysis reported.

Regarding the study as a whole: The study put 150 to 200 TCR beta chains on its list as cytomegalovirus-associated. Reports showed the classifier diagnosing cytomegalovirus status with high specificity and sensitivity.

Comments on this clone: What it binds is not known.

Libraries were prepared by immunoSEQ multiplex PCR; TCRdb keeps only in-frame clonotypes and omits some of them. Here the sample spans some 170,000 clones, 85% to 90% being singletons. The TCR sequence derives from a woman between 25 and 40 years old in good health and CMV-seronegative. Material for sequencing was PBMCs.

The CDR3 DNA reads as TGCGCCAGCAGCCAAATACAGGGGGCGGAATTGACAGATACGCAGTATTTT. Translating gives CASSQIQGAELTDTQYF. The chain links TRBV4-1 to TRBJ2-3; 9 bases agree with TRBD1. The V segment lost 2 bases and the J segment 3 bases; nucleotides outside the gene matches: 9. The length of the CDR3 is 17 residues. Germline V CDR1 and CDR2: MGHRA, YSYEKL.